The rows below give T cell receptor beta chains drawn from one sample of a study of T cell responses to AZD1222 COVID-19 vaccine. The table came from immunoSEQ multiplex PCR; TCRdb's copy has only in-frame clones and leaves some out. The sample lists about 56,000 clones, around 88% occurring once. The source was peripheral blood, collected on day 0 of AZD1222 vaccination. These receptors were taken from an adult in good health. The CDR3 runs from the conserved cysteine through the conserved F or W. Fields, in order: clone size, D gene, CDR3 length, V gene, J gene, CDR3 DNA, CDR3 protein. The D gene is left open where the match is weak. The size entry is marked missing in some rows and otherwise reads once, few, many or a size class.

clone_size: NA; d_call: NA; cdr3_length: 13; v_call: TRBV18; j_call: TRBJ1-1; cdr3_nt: TGTGCCAGCTCCGGGGGATTGAACACTGAAGCTTTCTTT; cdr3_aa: CASSGGLNTEAFF
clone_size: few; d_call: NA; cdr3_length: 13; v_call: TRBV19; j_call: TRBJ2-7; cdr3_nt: TGTGCCAGTACCCCCACAGGTAGTGGCGAGCAGTACTTC; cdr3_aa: CASTPTGSGEQYF
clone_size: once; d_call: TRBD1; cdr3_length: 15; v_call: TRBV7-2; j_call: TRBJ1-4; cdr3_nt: TGTGCCAGCAGCCTCGGACAGGGGCAAAATGAAAAACTGTTTTTT; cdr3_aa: CASSLGQGQNEKLFF
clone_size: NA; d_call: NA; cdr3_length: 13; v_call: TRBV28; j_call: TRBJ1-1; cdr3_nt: TGTGCCAGCCGTAATAGTCGGAACACTGAAGCTTTCTTT; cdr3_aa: CASRNSRNTEAFF
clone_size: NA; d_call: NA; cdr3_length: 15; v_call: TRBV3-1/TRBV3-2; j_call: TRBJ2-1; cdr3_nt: TGTGCCAGCAGCCAAGGCGGGAATTCCTACAATGAGCAGTTCTTC; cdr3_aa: CASSQGGNSYNEQFF
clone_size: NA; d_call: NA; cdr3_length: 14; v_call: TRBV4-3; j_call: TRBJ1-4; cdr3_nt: TGCGCCAGCAGCCGGGAATCAACTAATGAAAAACTGTTTTTT; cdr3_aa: CASSRESTNEKLFF
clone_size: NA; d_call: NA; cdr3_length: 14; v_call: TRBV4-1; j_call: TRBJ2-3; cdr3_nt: TGCGCCAGCAGCCTCGTTGCTGGAGCAGATACGCAGTATTTT; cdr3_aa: CASSLVAGADTQYF
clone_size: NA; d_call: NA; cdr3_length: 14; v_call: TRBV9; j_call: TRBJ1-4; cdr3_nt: TGTGCCAGCAGCGTAGCCGGGGGTAATGAAAAACTGTTTTTT; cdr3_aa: CASSVAGGNEKLFF
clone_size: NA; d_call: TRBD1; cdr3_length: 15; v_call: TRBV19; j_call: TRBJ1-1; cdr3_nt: TGTGCCAGTAGGGACAGGGGATCGGGGAACACTGAAGCTTTCTTT; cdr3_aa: CASRDRGSGNTEAFF
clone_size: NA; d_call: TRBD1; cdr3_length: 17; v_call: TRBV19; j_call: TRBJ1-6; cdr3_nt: TGTGCCAGTAGTACAACAACAGGGGTGGCAAATAATTCACCCCTCCACTTT; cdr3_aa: CASSTTTGVANNSPLHF
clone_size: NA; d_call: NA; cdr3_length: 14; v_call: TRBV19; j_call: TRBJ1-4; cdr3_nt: TGTGCCAGTACCAGGGTCGGGGAACGGAAAAAACTGTTTTTT; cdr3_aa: CASTRVGERKKLFF
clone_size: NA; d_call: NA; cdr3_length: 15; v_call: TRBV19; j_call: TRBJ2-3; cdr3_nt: TGTGCCAGTAGTATAGTAAGGGGCAGCACAGATACGCAGTATTTT; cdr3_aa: CASSIVRGSTDTQYF
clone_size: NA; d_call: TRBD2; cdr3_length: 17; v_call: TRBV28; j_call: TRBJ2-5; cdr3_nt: TGTGCCAGCAGCCGCGCCGGGACTAGCGGGAGCGCGGAGACCCAGTACTTC; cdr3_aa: CASSRAGTSGSAETQYF
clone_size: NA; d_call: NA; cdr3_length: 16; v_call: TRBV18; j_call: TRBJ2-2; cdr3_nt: TGTGCCAGCTCACCAGGGATTAGGCAGACAACCGGGGAGCTGTTTTTT; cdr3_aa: CASSPGIRQTTGELFF
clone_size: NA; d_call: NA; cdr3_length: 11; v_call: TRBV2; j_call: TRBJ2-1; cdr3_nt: TGTGCCAGCAGTGTCCACTGGGGTTTGTTCTTC; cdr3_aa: CASSVHWGLFF
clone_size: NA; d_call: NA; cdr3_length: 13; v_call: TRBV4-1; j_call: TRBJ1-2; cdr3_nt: TGCGCCAGCAGCCAAGTAGGGGACTATGGCTACACCTTC; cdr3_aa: CASSQVGDYGYTF
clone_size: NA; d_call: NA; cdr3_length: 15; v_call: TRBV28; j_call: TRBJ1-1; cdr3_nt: TGTGCCAGCAGCCGGGAAACACAGGGTAGTCGTCGAGCTTTCTTT; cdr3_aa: CASSRETQGSRRAFF
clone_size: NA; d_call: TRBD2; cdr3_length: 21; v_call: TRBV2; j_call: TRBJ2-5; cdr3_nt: TGTGCCAGCAGGCATCTGCCTTACTGGGGGACTAGCGGAAAAGGGCAAGAGACCCAGTACTTC; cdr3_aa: CASRHLPYWGTSGKGQETQYF
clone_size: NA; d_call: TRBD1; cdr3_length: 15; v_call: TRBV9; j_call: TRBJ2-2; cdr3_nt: TGTGCCAGCAAAGTCGGGACAGCGAACACCGGGGAGCTGTTTTTT; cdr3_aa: CASKVGTANTGELFF
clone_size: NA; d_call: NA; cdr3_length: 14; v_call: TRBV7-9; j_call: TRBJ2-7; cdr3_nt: TGTGCCAGCAGCTTAGCCCGGACACCCCTCGAGCAGTACTTC; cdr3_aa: CASSLARTPLEQYF
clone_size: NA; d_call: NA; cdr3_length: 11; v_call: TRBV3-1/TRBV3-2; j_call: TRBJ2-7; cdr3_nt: TGTGCCAGCACCGATAACTACGAGCAGTACTTC; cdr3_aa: CASTDNYEQYF
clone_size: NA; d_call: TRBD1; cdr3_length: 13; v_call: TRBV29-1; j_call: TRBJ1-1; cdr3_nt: TGCAGCGTCCCGGGACAGGGGGACACTGAAGCTTTCTTT; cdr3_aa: CSVPGQGDTEAFF
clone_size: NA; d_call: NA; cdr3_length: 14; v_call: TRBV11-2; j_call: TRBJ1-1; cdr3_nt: TGTGCCAGCAGCCCCCGTGGGGGTGACACTGAAGCTTTCTTT; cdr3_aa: CASSPRGGDTEAFF
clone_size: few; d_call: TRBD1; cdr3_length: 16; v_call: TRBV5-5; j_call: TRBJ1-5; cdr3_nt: TGTGCCAGCAGCTTAGGGACAGGGACGGGCAATCAGCCCCAGCATTTT; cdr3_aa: CASSLGTGTGNQPQHF
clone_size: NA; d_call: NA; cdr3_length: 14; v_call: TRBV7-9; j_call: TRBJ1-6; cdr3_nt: TGTGCCAGCAGCTTAGACGCCCCTAATTCACCCCTCCACTTT; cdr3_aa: CASSLDAPNSPLHF
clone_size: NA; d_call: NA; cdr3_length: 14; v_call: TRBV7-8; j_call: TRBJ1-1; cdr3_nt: TGTGCCAGCAGCTTAAGGGGCGGGGACACTGAAGCTTTCTTT; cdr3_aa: CASSLRGGDTEAFF
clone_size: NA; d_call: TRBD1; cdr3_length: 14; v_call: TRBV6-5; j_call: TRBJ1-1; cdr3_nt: TGTGCCAGCAGCGACAGGGGGCCAGAAACTGAAGCTTTCTTT; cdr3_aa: CASSDRGPETEAFF
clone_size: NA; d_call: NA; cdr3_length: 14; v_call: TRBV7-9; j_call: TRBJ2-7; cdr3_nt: TGTGCCAGTGCTCAGGATCTTCGCTCCTACGAGCAGTACTTC; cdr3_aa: CASAQDLRSYEQYF
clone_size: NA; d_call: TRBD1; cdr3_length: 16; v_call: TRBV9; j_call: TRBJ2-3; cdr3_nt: TGTGCCAGCAGCCCTCAGGACAGGGGGCTCCGGGATACGCAGTATTTT; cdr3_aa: CASSPQDRGLRDTQYF
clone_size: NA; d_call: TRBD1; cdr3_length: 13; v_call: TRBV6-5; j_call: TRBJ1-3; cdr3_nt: TGTGCCACCTCCCGGGACAGGGAAAACACCATATATTTT; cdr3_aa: CATSRDRENTIYF
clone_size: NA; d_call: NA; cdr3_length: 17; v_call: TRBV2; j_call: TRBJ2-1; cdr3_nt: TGTGCCAGCAGTGAAGCGCTCTGGACGGGCTCCTACAATGAGCAGTTCTTC; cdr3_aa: CASSEALWTGSYNEQFF
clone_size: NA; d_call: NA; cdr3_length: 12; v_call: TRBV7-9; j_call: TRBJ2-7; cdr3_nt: TGTGCCAGCAGCTTAGGGGTATACGAGCAGTACTTC; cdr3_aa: CASSLGVYEQYF
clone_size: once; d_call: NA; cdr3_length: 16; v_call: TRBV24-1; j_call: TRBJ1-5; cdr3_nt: TGTGCCACCAGTGACACGACTAGACGAGGGAATCAGCCCCAGCATTTT; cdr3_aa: CATSDTTRRGNQPQHF
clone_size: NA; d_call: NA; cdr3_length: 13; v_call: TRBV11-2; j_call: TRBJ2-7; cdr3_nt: TGTGCCAGCAGCCCTATAGGGCGGTACGAGCAGTACTTC; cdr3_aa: CASSPIGRYEQYF
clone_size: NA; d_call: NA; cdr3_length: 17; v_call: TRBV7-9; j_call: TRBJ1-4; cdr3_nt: TGTGCCAGCAGCTTCCGGGCCCATGAAGGGTTAGGTGAAAAACTGTTTTTT; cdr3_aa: CASSFRAHEGLGEKLFF
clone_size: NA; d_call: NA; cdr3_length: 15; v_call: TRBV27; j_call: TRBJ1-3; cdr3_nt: TGTGCCAGCAGTATGGACGGCCACTCTGGAAACACCATATATTTT; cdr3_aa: CASSMDGHSGNTIYF
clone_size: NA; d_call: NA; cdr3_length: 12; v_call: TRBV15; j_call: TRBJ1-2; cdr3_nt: TGTGCCACCAGCAGAGATGTTTATGGCTACACCTTC; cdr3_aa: CATSRDVYGYTF
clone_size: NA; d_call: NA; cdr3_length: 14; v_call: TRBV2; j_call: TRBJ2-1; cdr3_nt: TGTGCCAGCAAAAGGGGACCCGACTACAATGAGCAGTTCTTC; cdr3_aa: CASKRGPDYNEQFF
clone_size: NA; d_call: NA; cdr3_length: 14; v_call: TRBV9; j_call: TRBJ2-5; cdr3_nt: TGTGCCAGCAGCGTAAGACTAGGGGCGGAGACCCAGTACTTC; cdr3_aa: CASSVRLGAETQYF